This TCR beta chain was obtained from a study of blood T cells in healthy people across ages (dated by TCRdb to 2013 to 2016). As for the study more broadly: In model experiments, template switching captured roughly one uniquely barcoded TCR beta cDNA molecule for every two T cells. To track age-related changes in TCR beta repertoire diversity, the study relied on deep sequencing normalized with unique cDNA molecular identifiers. The donors were divided into four age groups: young (average around 16 years), middle-aged (about 40), aged (around 59) and long-lived (nearly 85). To avoid experimental bias, donors of different ages were spread randomly across the sequencing lanes. Two additional independent replicas of 1 million unique cDNA reads from the same blood draw were analyzed for two donors (one aged 18 to 30 and one aged 80 or older).

What the study reported, not specific to this receptor: Because profiling used bulk unsorted PBMCs, naive and antigen-experienced compartments could not be compared conclusively. Estimates of total diversity from one million sequenced T cells were regarded as lower bounds and underestimates. As age increased, observed TCR beta diversity per million T cells dropped in a roughly linear way, and a significant reduction was already evident by age around 41. Compared with the aged group, the long-lived group had more naive CD4+ T cells, fewer expanded clones and increased TCR diversity, a pattern suggesting age selection. Because the CMV infection status of the donors was unknown, age-related changes in expanded clonotypes may potentially have been confounded. The percentage of naive T cells measured by flow cytometry correlated strongly with observed TCR beta diversity.

In the case of this clonotype: It lacks a known antigen. Base-call qualities are not available, and no considerably larger clone is one nucleotide away.

The approximately 39 donors, aged roughly 6 to 90 years, were systemically healthy Caucasian individuals from Russia. Around 9.8 milliliters of peripheral blood were collected from each donor into EDTA-treated Vacutainer tubes. Ficoll-Paque density-gradient centrifugation was used to isolate PBMCs, with at least 6 million obtained per sample. Trizol reagent was used to extract total RNA from PBMCs, with at least 6 micrograms per sample. For every donor, flow cytometry on a PBMC aliquot measured the percentage of naive CD45RAhigh/CD27high T cells. Ends trimmed: V by 4 bases, J by 5 bases; bases unmatched to a gene: 3. The cysteine opens and the phenylalanine closes a CDR3 of 14 amino acids. CDR3 DNA is the only sequence kept; it has 42 bases, read in frame from the first base. In the germline V gene, CDR1 corresponds to SGDLS and CDR2 to YYNGEE. Receptor amplification or capture employed 5' RACE. The sample was run on an Illumina HiSeq 2500. A second PCR of about 7 to 12 cycles was performed with a sample-barcoded 5' primer and a J-beta primer mix. A unique molecular identifier was introduced onto each TCR beta cDNA molecule by a template-switch 5' adaptor carrying 12 random nucleotides. At least 2.5 million CDR3-containing paired-end reads were obtained from each sample. First-strand cDNA was synthesized from all RNA with the Mint cDNA synthesis kit, primed by a TRBC-specific oligonucleotide. All cDNA was treated with uracil-DNA glycosylase and then went through a first 18-cycle PCR with the universal primers M1SS and BC2_uni_R. Regarding the original processing steps: Each sample was normalized by randomly selecting 1 million high-quality reads, each carrying a distinct molecular identifier. Instead of being binned into consensus sequences, reads with shared molecular identifiers were discarded. CDR3 identification, clonotype clustering and error correction used MiTCR with a Q25 quality threshold and the strictest error-elimination algorithm. A nonparametric unseen species model with Euler transformation was used to estimate lower-bound total TCR beta diversity. TCRdb reanalyzed the raw reads on its own, using fastp at Q25 for trimming and MiXCR for clone calling, and kept in-frame beta chains. Rows with a matching CDR3 protein are joined into one entry that keeps the most common DNA and genes. In this record, the V and J calls reflect TCRdb's handling and not the investigators' own analysis. Across this sample there are roughly 2 million distinct CDR3 sequences, with 49% seen only once. The top ten hold approximately 2% of the sample.

Sequencing was carried out using blood. This chain joins TRBV9 to TRBJ2-1; a stretch of 10 junction bases matches TRBD2. The receptor was derived from a woman in her 40s in good health. For the CDR3, the sequence is CASSTSGAHNEQFF. The DNA reads TGTGCCAGCAGCACTAGCGGGGCCCACAATGAGCAGTTCTTC.